This TCR beta chain stems from a study of post-analysis software for immune sequencing data. Across the whole study: The study covered relapsing-remitting, secondary progressive and progressive-relapsing courses of multiple sclerosis.

Study findings and constraints: Samples made in the same batch grouped tightly together by F measure. About five TRBV segments occurring more often in patients than controls included TRBV5-6, TRBV5-1 and TRBV20-1.

About this clonotype itself: Antigen unknown.

V was clipped by 1 base and J by 10 bases; unmatched bases: 8. This CDR3 region has 14 residues. Germline loops: CDR1 SGHKS, CDR2 YYEKEE (reference sequence). Carried by the TCR beta cDNA libraries were unique molecular identifiers. When 1 to 10 million T cells were used, they gave about 490,000 cDNA molecules. TCRdb passed the PCR reads through MiXCR, listing each CDR3 protein once. The sample lists hundreds of thousands of distinct CDR3 sequences, roughly 30% seen once, with around 0.6% in the top ten. The sequencing input was blood. V usage is TRBV5-5 and J usage is TRBJ2-1; 7 bases fit TRBD2. This TCR came from a girl aged 5-17 years with multiple sclerosis. CDR3 in amino acids: CASSLTTRESEQFF. The DNA for the CDR3 is TGTGCCAGCAGCTTGACGACGCGGGAGAGCGAGCAGTTCTTC.